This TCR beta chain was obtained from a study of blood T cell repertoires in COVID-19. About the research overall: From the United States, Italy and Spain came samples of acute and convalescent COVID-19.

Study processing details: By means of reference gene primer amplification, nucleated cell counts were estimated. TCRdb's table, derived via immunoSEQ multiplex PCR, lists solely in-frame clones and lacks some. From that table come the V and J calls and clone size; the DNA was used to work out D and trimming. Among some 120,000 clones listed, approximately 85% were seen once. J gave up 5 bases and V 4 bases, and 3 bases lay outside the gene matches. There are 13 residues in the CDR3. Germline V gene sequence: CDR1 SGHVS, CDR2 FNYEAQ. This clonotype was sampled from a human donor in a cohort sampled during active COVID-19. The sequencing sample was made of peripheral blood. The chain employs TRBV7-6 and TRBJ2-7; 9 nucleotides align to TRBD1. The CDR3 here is CASSSGTGNEQYF. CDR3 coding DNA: TGTGCCAGCAGCTCAGGGACAGGGAACGAGCAGTACTTC.